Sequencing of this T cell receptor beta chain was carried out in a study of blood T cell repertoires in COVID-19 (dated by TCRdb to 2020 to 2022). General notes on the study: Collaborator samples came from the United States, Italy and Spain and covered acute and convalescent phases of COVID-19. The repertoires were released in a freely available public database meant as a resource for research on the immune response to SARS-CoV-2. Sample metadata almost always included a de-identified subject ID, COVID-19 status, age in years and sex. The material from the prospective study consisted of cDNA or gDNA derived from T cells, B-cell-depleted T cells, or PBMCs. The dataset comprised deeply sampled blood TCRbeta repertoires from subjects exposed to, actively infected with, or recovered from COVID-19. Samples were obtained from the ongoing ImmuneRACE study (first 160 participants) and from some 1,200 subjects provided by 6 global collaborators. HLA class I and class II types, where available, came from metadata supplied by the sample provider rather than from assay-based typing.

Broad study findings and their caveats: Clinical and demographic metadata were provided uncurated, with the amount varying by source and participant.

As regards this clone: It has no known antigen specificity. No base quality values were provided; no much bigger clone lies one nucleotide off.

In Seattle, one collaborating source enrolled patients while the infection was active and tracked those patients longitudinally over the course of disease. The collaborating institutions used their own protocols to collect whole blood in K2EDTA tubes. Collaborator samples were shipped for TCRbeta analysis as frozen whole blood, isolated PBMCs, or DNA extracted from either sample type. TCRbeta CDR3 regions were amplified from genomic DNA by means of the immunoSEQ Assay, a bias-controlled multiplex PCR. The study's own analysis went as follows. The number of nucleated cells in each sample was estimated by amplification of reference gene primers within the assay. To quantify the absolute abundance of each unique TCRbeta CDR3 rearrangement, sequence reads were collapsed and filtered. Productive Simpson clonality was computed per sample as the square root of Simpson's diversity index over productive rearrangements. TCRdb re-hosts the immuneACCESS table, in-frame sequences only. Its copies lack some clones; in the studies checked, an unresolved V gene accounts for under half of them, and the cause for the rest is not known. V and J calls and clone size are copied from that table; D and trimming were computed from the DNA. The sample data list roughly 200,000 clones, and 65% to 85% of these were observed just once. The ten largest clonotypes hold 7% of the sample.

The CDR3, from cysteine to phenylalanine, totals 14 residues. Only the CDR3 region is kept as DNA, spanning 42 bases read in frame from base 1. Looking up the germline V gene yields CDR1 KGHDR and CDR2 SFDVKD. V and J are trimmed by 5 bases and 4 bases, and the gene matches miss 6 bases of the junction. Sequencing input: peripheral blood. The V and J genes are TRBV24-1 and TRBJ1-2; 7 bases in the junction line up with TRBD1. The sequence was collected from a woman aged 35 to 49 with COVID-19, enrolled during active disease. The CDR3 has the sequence CATSATGTVYGYTF. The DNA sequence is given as TGTGCCACCAGTGCCACCGGGACAGTCTATGGCTACACCTTC.